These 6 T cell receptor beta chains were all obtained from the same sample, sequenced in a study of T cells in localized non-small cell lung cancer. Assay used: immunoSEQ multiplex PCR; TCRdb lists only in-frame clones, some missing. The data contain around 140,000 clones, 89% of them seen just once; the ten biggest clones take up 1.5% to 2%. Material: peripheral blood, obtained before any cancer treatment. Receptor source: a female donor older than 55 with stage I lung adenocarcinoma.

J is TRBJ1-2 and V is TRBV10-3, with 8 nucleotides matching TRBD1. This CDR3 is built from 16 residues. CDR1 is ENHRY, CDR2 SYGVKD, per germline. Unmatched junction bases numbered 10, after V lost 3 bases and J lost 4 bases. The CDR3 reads CAISEVGTGVGYGYTF. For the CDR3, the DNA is TGTGCCATCAGTGAAGTGGGGACAGGTGTTGGCTATGGCTACACCTTC.

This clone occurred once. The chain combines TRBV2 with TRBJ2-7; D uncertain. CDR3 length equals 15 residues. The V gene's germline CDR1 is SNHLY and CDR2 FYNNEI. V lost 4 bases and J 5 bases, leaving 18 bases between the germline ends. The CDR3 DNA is TGTGCCAGCAGTGGCTTGGGCGGTACTCCTAACGAGCAGTACTTC. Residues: CASSGLGGTPNEQYF.

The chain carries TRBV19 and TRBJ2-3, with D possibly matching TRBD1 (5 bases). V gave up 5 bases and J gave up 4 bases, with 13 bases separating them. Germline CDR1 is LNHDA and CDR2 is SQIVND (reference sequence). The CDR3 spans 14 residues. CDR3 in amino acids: CASSFRWGADTQYF. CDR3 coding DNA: TGTGCCAGTAGTTTTCGTTGGGGCGCAGATACGCAGTATTTT.

CDR3 residues: CASSPQDYGYTF. The CDR3 DNA is TGTGCCAGCTCACCACAGGACTATGGCTACACCTTC. This rearrangement joins TRBV18 to TRBJ1-2, with unresolved D. Germline V gives CDR1 KGHSH, CDR2 LQKENI. The CDR3 runs to 12 residues. The V end was cut by 1 base, the J end by 3 bases, with 3 bases between.

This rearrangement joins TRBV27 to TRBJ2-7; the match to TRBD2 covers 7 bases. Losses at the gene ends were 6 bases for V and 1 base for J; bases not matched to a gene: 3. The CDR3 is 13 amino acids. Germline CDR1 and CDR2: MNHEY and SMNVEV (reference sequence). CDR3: CASSWGGSYEQYF. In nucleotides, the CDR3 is TGTGCCAGCAGCTGGGGGGGGTCCTACGAGCAGTACTTC.

This chain's CDR3 is CATNELLSSYNEQFF. As DNA, the CDR3 is TGTGCCACCAACGAATTATTAAGCTCCTACAATGAGCAGTTCTTC. This sequence joins TRBV28 and TRBJ2-1; D gene ambiguous. In germline, CDR1 is MDHEN, CDR2 SYDVKM. The CDR3 spans 15 residues. The V end lost 10 bases, the J end lost 0 bases, and 16 bases lay between the germline ends.